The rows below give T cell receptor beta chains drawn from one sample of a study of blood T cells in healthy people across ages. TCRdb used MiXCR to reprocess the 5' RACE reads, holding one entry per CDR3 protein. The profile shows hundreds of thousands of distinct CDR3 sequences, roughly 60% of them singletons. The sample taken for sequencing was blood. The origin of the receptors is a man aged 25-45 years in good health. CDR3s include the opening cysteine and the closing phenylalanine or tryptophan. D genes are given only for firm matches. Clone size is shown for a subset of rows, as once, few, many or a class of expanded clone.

CDR3 protein: CASSEFQRTNEQFF; CDR3 DNA: TGTGCCAGCAGTGAATTTCAGCGAACCAATGAGCAGTTCTTC; clone size: .; D gene: .; J gene: TRBJ2-1; V gene: TRBV25-1
CDR3 protein: CASSPGQGYYGYTF; CDR3 DNA: TGTGCCAGCAGCCCGGGACAGGGTTACTATGGCTACACCTTC; clone size: .; D gene: TRBD1; J gene: TRBJ1-2; V gene: TRBV3-1
CDR3 protein: CASSSRPGGSDYEQYF; CDR3 DNA: TGTGCCAGCAGCTCCAGACCAGGGGGATCCGACTACGAGCAGTACTTC; clone size: .; D gene: TRBD1; J gene: TRBJ2-7; V gene: TRBV11-1
CDR3 protein: CASSLAPDRGTDTQYF; CDR3 DNA: TGCGCCAGCAGCCTCGCCCCGGACAGGGGCACAGATACGCAGTATTTT; clone size: .; D gene: TRBD1; J gene: TRBJ2-3; V gene: TRBV4-3
CDR3 protein: CASRQTAYEQYF; CDR3 DNA: TGTGCCAGCAGGCAAACTGCCTACGAGCAGTACTTC; clone size: .; D gene: .; J gene: TRBJ2-7; V gene: TRBV28
CDR3 protein: CASNRSGGVQYF; CDR3 DNA: TGTGCCAGCAATCGCTCGGGGGGAGTGCAGTACTTC; clone size: .; D gene: TRBD2; J gene: TRBJ2-7; V gene: TRBV9
CDR3 protein: CSVGKGIYGYTF; CDR3 DNA: TGCAGCGTTGGCAAGGGGATCTATGGCTACACCTTC; clone size: few; D gene: .; J gene: TRBJ1-2; V gene: TRBV29-1
CDR3 protein: CSAPGDTDTQYF; CDR3 DNA: TGCAGTGCTCCTGGGGACACAGATACGCAGTATTTT; clone size: .; D gene: .; J gene: TRBJ2-3; V gene: TRBV20-1
CDR3 protein: CSASSTSYNEQFF; CDR3 DNA: TGCAGTGCTAGCTCTACCTCCTACAATGAGCAGTTCTTC; clone size: once; D gene: .; J gene: TRBJ2-1; V gene: TRBV20-1
CDR3 protein: CASHVNTEAFF; CDR3 DNA: TGTGCCAGCCACGTCAACACTGAAGCTTTCTTT; clone size: .; D gene: .; J gene: TRBJ1-1; V gene: TRBV6-5
CDR3 protein: CASGTDVSTEAFF; CDR3 DNA: TGTGCCAGCGGGACTGATGTTTCAACTGAAGCTTTCTTT; clone size: .; D gene: .; J gene: TRBJ1-1; V gene: TRBV2
CDR3 protein: CSAPALGSYEQYF; CDR3 DNA: TGCAGTGCTCCCGCTCTGGGCTCCTACGAGCAGTACTTC; clone size: .; D gene: .; J gene: TRBJ2-7; V gene: TRBV20-1
CDR3 protein: CASSPPPYEQYF; CDR3 DNA: TGCGCCAGCAGCCCACCTCCCTACGAGCAGTACTTC; clone size: .; D gene: .; J gene: TRBJ2-7; V gene: TRBV4-1
CDR3 protein: CASSLGGHGNQPQHF; CDR3 DNA: TGTGCCAGCAGTTTAGGGGGACACGGCAATCAGCCCCAGCATTTT; clone size: .; D gene: .; J gene: TRBJ1-5; V gene: TRBV27
CDR3 protein: CASSPLSGAPVGTQYF; CDR3 DNA: TGTGCCAGCTCACCACTTTCAGGGGCCCCCGTCGGGACCCAGTACTTC; clone size: .; D gene: .; J gene: TRBJ2-5; V gene: TRBV18
CDR3 protein: CASSLVGRLQETQYF; CDR3 DNA: TGTGCCAGCAGCTTAGTCGGGCGGTTACAAGAGACCCAGTACTTC; clone size: .; D gene: .; J gene: TRBJ2-5; V gene: TRBV7-9
CDR3 protein: CASSWVTGEQYF; CDR3 DNA: TGTGCCAGCAGTTGGGTAACAGGCGAGCAGTACTTC; clone size: .; D gene: .; J gene: TRBJ2-7; V gene: TRBV28
CDR3 protein: CASSLGVQLYEQYF; CDR3 DNA: TGCGCCAGCAGCTTGGGGGTCCAGCTCTACGAGCAGTACTTC; clone size: .; D gene: .; J gene: TRBJ2-7; V gene: TRBV5-1
CDR3 protein: CATALSSYEQYF; CDR3 DNA: TGTGCCACCGCCCTGAGCTCCTACGAGCAGTACTTC; clone size: .; D gene: .; J gene: TRBJ2-7; V gene: TRBV6-5
CDR3 protein: CASTGTVSGELFF; CDR3 DNA: TGCGCCAGCACCGGGACAGTAAGCGGGGAGCTGTTTTTT; clone size: once; D gene: TRBD1; J gene: TRBJ2-2; V gene: TRBV7-9
CDR3 protein: CASSSDRGWYEQYF; CDR3 DNA: TGTGCCAGCAGTTCGGACAGGGGATGGTACGAGCAGTACTTC; clone size: .; D gene: TRBD1; J gene: TRBJ2-7; V gene: TRBV27
CDR3 protein: CSAVLAGGIYEQYF; CDR3 DNA: TGCAGTGCAGTACTAGCGGGAGGAATTTACGAGCAGTACTTC; clone size: .; D gene: TRBD2; J gene: TRBJ2-7; V gene: TRBV20-1
CDR3 protein: CASSFRPEEGRNYGYTF; CDR3 DNA: TGTGCCAGCAGCTTCAGGCCCGAGGAGGGCAGGAACTATGGCTACACCTTC; clone size: few; D gene: .; J gene: TRBJ1-2; V gene: TRBV7-9
CDR3 protein: CASKEQLNTEAFF; CDR3 DNA: TGTGCCAGCAAAGAACAGCTAAACACTGAAGCTTTCTTT; clone size: .; D gene: .; J gene: TRBJ1-1; V gene: TRBV5-6
CDR3 protein: CATSDPGEASTDTQYF; CDR3 DNA: TGTGCCACCAGTGATCCCGGGGAGGCCAGCACAGATACGCAGTATTTT; clone size: .; D gene: .; J gene: TRBJ2-3; V gene: TRBV24-1
CDR3 protein: CASRDGRGGNEQFF; CDR3 DNA: TGTGCCAGCAGGGACGGGAGGGGGGGCAATGAGCAGTTCTTC; clone size: .; D gene: TRBD2; J gene: TRBJ2-1; V gene: TRBV12-3/TRBV12-4
CDR3 protein: CATSREVRLAVGQETQYF; CDR3 DNA: TGTGCCACCAGCAGAGAAGTGCGACTAGCGGTGGGCCAAGAGACCCAGTACTTC; clone size: .; D gene: TRBD2; J gene: TRBJ2-5; V gene: TRBV15
CDR3 protein: CSARELGGYSYEQYF; CDR3 DNA: TGCAGTGCTAGAGAATTGGGGGGGTACTCCTACGAGCAGTACTTC; clone size: .; D gene: TRBD2; J gene: TRBJ2-7; V gene: TRBV20-1